This T cell receptor beta chain was recorded in a study of T cells in Graves' hyperthyroidism and ophthalmopathy. General study results and limits: The blood repertoire included most of the expanded thyroid clonotypes above 0.001.

The PBMCs were sourced from fresh peripheral blood (more than 9 ml). Researchers took RNA transcripts and amplified the TCR beta CDR3 regions from them. HTBI primers were the set used in a first-round RT-PCR of the TCR CDR3. TCRdb reprocessed the multiplex PCR reads via MiXCR and lists one record per CDR3 protein. The sample includes 90,000 to 120,000 distinct CDR3 sequences, about a sixth of them seen just once. Ten or more counts support this clonotype. The antigen remains unidentified. V dropped 0 bases and J dropped 6 bases, with 9 bases sitting between them. Germline CDR1 is LGHDT and CDR2 is YNNKEL (reference sequence). CDR3 size: 14 residues.

The sequenced sample consisted of blood. The chain recombines TRBV3-1 with TRBJ2-1; the D gene is possibly TRBD1 (6 bases). The source of this sequence is a woman in her 50s with Graves' hyperthyroidism. The CDR3 DNA sequence: TGTGCCAGCAGCCAAGAGGGCAGGGGCAATGAGCAGTTCTTC. This encodes CASSQEGRGNEQFF.